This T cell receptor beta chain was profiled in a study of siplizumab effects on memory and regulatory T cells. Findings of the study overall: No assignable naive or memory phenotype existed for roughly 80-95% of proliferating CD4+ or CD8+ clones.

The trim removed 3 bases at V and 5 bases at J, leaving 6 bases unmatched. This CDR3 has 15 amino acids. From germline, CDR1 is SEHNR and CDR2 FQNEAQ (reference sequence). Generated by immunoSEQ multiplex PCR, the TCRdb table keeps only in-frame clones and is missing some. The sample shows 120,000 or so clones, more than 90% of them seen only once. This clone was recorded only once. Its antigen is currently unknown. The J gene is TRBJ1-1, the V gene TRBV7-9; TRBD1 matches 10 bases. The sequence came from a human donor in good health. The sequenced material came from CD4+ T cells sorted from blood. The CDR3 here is CASSLGTGVLTEAFF. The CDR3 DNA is TGTGCCAGCAGCTTGGGGACAGGGGTATTGACTGAAGCTTTCTTT. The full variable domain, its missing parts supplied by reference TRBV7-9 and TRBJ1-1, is DTGVSQNPRHKITKRGQNVTFRCDPISEHNRLYWYRQTLGQGPEFLTYFQNEAQLEKSRLLSDRFSAERPKGSFSTLEIQRTEQGDSAMYLCASSLGTGVLTEAFFGQGTRLTVV.